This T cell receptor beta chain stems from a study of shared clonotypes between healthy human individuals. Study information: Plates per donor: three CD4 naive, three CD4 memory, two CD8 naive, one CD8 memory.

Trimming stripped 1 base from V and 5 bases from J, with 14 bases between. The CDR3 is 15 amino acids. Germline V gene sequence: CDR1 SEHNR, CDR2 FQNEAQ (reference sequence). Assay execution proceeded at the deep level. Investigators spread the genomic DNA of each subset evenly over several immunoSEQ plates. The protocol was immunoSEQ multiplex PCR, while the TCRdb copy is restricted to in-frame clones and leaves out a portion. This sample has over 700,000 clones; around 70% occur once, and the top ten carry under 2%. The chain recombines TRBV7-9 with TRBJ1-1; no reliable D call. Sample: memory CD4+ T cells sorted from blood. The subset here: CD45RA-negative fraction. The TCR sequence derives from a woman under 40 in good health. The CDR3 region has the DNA TGTGCCAGCAGCTTAGTTAGCGTCGGAAGGACTGAAGCTTTCTTT. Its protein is CASSLVSVGRTEAFF.